The T cell receptor beta chain described here comes from a study of T cell responses to AZD1222 COVID-19 vaccine. This clone showed up just a few times. Its specificity is not known. Study-level findings and limits: Donors, mostly white British, included more females; clonal diversity was possibly underestimated. Reportedly, close to half of spike-specific TCRs are directed against unmutated variant regions.

Profiling relied on immunoSEQ multiplex PCR, and the TCRdb table lists in-frame clones only, not all of them. The repertoire has 90,000 to 110,000 clones, approximately 85% of them found once; the top ten carry about 13%. Germline-derived CDR1 and CDR2 are SGHAT and FQNNGV. V lost 0 bases, J lost 8 bases, and 10 bases lay in between. The CDR3 is 13 residues long. Source: peripheral blood, taken on day 0 of MenACWY control vaccination. The TCR sequence derives from an adult in good health. The V call is TRBV11-2, the J call TRBJ1-2; no firm D call. CDR3 coding DNA: TGTGCCAGCAGCTTAGATGGAGAAGGCGGCTACACCTTC. It yields the protein CASSLDGEGGYTF.